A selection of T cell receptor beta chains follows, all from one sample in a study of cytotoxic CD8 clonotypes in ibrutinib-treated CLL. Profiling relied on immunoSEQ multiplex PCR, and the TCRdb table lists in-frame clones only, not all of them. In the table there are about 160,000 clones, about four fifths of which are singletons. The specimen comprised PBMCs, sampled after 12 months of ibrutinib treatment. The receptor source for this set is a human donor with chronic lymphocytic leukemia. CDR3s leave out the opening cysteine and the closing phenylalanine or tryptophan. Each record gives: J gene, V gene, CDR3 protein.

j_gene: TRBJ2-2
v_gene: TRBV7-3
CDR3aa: ASSLKVRANTGELF

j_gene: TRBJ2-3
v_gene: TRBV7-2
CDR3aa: ASSSQVLVAGYDTQY

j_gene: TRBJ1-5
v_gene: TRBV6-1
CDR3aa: AITGQKNQPQH

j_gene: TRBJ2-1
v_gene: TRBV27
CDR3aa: ASSPSLAGGVNEQF

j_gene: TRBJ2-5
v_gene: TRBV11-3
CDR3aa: ASSRDRLQETQY

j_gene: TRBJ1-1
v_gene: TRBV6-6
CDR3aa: ASSYSRSGNTEAF

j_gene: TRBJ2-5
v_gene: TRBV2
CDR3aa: ASNPGRVQETQY

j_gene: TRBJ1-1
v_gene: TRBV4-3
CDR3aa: ASSQEPRGSTEAF

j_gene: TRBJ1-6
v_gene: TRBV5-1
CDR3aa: ASSQVGAIGNSPLH

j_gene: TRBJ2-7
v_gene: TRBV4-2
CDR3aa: ASSQASGSFYEQY

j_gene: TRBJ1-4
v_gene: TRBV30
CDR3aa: AWSVRGGEKLF

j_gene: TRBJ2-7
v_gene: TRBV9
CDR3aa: ASSGDTYEQY

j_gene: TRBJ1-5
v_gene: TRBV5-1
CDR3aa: ASSLEVDQPQH

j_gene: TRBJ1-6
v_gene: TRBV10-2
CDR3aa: ASSVSTRGTGDSPLH

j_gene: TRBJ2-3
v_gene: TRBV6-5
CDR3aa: ASSSTAGGTQY

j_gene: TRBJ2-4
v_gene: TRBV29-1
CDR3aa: SVVGQGTLAKNIQY

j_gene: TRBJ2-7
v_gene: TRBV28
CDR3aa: ASSPGRVQGYEQY

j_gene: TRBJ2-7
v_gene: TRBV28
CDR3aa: ASSPLGQGNYEQY

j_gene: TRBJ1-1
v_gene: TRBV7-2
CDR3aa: ASSPQGGRNTEAF

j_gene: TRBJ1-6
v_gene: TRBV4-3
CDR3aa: ASSQSQGQSPLH

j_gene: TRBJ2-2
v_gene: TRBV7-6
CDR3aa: ASSLEYTGELF

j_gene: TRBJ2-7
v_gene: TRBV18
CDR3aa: ASSPSAGAYEQY

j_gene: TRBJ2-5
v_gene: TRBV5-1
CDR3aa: ASSTDGTQETQY

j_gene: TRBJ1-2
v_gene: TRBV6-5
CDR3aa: ASSEGLYGYT

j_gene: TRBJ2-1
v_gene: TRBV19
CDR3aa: ATLDPNYNEQF

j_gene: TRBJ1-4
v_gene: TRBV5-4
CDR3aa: ASSSRGYGEKLF

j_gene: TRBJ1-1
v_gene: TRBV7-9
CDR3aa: ASSWDSYTEAF

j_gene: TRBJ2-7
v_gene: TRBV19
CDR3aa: ASSFGSTYEQY

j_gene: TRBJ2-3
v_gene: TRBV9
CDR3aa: ASSVATGLAGGSDTQY

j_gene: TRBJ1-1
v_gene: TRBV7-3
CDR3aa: ASSLSHLNTEAF

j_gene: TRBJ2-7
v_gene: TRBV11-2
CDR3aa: ASSLGTYEQY

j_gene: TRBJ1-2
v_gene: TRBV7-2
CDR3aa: ASSLAVSSYGYT

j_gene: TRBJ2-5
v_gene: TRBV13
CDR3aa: ASSLEGRYTQETQY

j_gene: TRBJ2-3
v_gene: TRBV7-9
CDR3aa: ASSPGLEADTQY

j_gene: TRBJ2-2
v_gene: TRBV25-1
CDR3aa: ASSEALGATGELF

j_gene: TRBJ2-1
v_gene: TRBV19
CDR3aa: ASLPKVSYNEQF

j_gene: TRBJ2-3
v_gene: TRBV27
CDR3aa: ASNGQGANTQY